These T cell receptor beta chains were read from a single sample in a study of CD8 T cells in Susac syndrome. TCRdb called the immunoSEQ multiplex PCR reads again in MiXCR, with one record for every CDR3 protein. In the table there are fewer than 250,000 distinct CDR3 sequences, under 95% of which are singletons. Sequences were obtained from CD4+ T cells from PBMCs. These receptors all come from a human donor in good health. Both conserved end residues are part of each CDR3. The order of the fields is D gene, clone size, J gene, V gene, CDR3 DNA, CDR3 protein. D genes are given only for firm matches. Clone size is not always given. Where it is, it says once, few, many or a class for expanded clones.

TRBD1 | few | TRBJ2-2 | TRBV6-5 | TGTGCCAGCAGTTATGGGACAGGGGTGAACACCGGGGAGCTGTTTTTT | CASSYGTGVNTGELFF
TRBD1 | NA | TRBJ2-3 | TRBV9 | TGTGCCAGCAGCGGGAGAGGAAATACAGGGGTTGAGGGCACAGATACGCAGTATTTT | CASSGRGNTGVEGTDTQYF
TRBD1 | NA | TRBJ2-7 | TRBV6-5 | TGTGCCAGCAGTTACTCCGGGACAGGGGGCGTACAATACGAGCAGTACTTC | CASSYSGTGGVQYEQYF
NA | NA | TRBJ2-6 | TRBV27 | TGTGCCAGCAAGGGGACCAGACAATCTGGGGCCAACGTCCTGACTTTC | CASKGTRQSGANVLTF
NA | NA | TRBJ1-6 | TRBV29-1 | TGCAGCGTTGGGGATAAGGGGCCTTCACCCCTCCACTTT | CSVGDKGPSPLHF
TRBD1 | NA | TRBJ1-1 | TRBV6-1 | TGTGCCAGCAGTGAATGGGACAGGGCGAACACTGAAGCTTTCTTT | CASSEWDRANTEAFF
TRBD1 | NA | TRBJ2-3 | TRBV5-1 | TGCGCCAGCAGACTAACAGGGGATTCCACAGATACGCAGTATTTT | CASRLTGDSTDTQYF
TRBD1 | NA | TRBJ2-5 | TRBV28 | TGTGCCAGCAGTTTAGGCCTCAGGGGGCTTGGGGAAGAGACCCAGTACTTC | CASSLGLRGLGEETQYF
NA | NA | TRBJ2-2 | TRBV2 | TGTGCCAGCAGCCTTGTTATGGACAGGAACACCGGGGAGCTGTTTTTT | CASSLVMDRNTGELFF
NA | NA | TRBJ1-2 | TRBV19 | TGTGCCAGTAGTATAGGTCCAGCGGGGGCTGATGGCTACACCTTC | CASSIGPAGADGYTF
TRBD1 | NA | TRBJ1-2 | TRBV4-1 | TGCGCCAGCAGCCAAGACGGGACAGGGCTAGGCGGCTACACCTTC | CASSQDGTGLGGYTF
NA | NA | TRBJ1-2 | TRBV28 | TGTGCCAGCAGTCTCTGGGGCTATGGCTACACCTTC | CASSLWGYGYTF
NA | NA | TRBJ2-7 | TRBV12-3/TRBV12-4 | TGTGCCAGCAGTTTACAGGCTCACGAGCAGTACTTC | CASSLQAHEQYF
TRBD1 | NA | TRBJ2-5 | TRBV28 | TGTGCCAGCAGTTCCCTGACAGGGGGCAGAGAGACCCAGTACTTC | CASSSLTGGRETQYF
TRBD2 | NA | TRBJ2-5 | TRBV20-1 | TGCAGTGCTAGAGGACTAGCGGGGGGCCCGGAGTACTTC | CSARGLAGGPEYF
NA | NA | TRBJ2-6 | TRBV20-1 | TGCAGTGCTCGGACTGGGGCCAACGTCCTGACTTTC | CSARTGANVLTF
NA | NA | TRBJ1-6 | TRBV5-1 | TGCGCCAGCAGTAGCAGTAGCTCCTATAATTCACCCCTCCACTTT | CASSSSSSYNSPLHF
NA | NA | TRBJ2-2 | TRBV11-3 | TGTGCCAGCAGCTTAGTGGGCACTAACACCGGGGAGCTGTTTTTT | CASSLVGTNTGELFF
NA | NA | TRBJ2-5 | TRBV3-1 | TGTGCCAGCAGCGATTCACCTGGGAGCAGAGAGACCCAGTACTTC | CASSDSPGSRETQYF
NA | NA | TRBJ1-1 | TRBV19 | TGTGCCAGTAGCTCCCCTTGGGGGAGAGCGGACACTGAAGCTTTCTTT | CASSSPWGRADTEAFF
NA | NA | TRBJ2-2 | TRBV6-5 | TGTGCCACCAGAGGGGGGGCCACCGGGGAGCTGTTTTTT | CATRGGATGELFF
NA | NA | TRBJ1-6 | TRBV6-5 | TGTGCCAGCAGTTACTACAGAAATTCACCCCTCCACTTT | CASSYYRNSPLHF
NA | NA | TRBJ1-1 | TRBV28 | TGTGCCGGCAAAACAGGGCTTGGGAACACTGAAGCTTTCTTT | CAGKTGLGNTEAFF
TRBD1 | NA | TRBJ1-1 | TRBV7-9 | TGTGCCAGCAGCTCCGGGACAGTGGCTTTCTTT | CASSSGTVAFF
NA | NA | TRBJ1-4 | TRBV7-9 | TGTGCCAGCAGCTTAGGGGTTGGAAACATAAAACTGTTTTTT | CASSLGVGNIKLFF
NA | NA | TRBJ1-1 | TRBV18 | TGTGCCAGCTCCATTGACAGGTCTGGAAACACTGAAGCTTTCTTT | CASSIDRSGNTEAFF
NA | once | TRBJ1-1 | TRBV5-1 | TGCGCCAGCAGCGCAAACGGGGGCTTGAACACTGAAGCTTTCTTT | CASSANGGLNTEAFF
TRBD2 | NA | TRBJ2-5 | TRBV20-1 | TGCAGTGCTGCCGGGACTAGCGGGGGGTTGGGGAAGACCCAGTACTTC | CSAAGTSGGLGKTQYF
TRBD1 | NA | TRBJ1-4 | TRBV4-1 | TGCGCCAGCAGCCAAATCGGGACAGGGAAGGAAAAACTGTTTTTT | CASSQIGTGKEKLFF
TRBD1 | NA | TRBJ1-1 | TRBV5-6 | TGTGCCAGCAAGGGACAGGGAAGGAACACTGAAGCTTTCTTT | CASKGQGRNTEAFF
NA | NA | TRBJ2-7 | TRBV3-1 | TGTGCCAGCAGCCAACTCCCTGTGAGTGGCGAGCAGTACTTC | CASSQLPVSGEQYF
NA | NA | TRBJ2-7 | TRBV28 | TGTGCCAGCAGTTTAAGCAGGGTGGGCTCCTACGAGCAGTACTTC | CASSLSRVGSYEQYF
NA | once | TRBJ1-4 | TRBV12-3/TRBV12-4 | TGTGCCAGCAGTCTCAGGGGTTCAACTAATGAAAAACTGTTTTTT | CASSLRGSTNEKLFF
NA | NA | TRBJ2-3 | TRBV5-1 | TGCGCCAGCCGTAGGGCTGTACCCACAGATACGCAGTATTTT | CASRRAVPTDTQYF
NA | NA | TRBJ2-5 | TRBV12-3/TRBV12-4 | TGTGCCAGCAGTTTTACGGGGCAAGAGACCCAGTACTTC | CASSFTGQETQYF
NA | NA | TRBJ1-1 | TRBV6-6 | TGTGCCAGCAGTTACTCCCCCGGCGCTGAAGCTTTCTTT | CASSYSPGAEAFF
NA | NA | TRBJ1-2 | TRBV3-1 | TGTGCCAGCAGCCCCCTCCAGGGACGGGGGGGCTACACCTTC | CASSPLQGRGGYTF
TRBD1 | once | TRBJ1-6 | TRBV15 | TGTGCCACCAGCAGAGATCTCTCGGACAGGGGATCACCCCTCCACTTT | CATSRDLSDRGSPLHF